Below, 6 T cell receptor beta chains from the same sample are listed, as sequenced in a study of T-cell memory formation after mild COVID-19. TCRdb fed the 5' RACE reads into MiXCR, producing one record per CDR3 protein. The sample consists of tens of thousands of distinct CDR3 sequences, around 15% of them appearing once. The source material was PBMCs or a T cell subset sorted from them (not recorded which). These receptors all stem from an adult woman who had mild COVID-19 (a few samples of this study predate the infection). Cell type and time point are not known.

The chain carries TRBV7-9 and TRBJ2-5, with D perhaps matching TRBD1 (5 bases). V dropped 5 bases and J dropped 3 bases, with 13 bases sitting between them. CDR1 and CDR2 (germline): SEHNR, FQNEAQ (reference sequence). CDR3 length equals 14 residues. As DNA, the CDR3 is TGTGCCAGCAGCCCAGGGCGAGGAGAAGAGACCCAGTACTTC. Amino acids: CASSPGRGEETQYF.

This clonotype has a handful of counts. The chain has TRBV4-2 and TRBJ2-5, with unresolved D. The ends were cut back, 4 bases at V and 5 bases at J, with 11 bases in the middle. Germline-derived CDR1 and CDR2 are LGHNA and YNFKEQ. The CDR3 runs to 13 residues. The DNA of the CDR3 is TGTGCCAGCAGCCCGCAAGTTGGGGAGACCCAGTACTTC. It yields the protein CASSPQVGETQYF.

This clonotype has more than one count but fewer than ten. The chain is built from TRBV29-1 and TRBJ2-5; TRBD1 matches 7 bases. V was clipped by 3 bases and J by 5 bases; unmatched bases: 12. This CDR3 is 15 amino acids long. The germline CDR1 and CDR2 sequences are SQVTM and ANQGSEA. Here the CDR3 reads CSVDLSTLTGETQYF. For the CDR3, the DNA is TGCAGCGTTGATCTGAGCACCTTGACAGGGGAGACCCAGTACTTC.

The chain joins TRBV21-1 to TRBJ1-6. TRBV21-1 is labeled a pseudogene. CDR3 length: 9 amino acids. The DNA of the CDR3 is TGTGCCAGCAGCCTGGATGAGGACTTT. Protein: CASSLDEDF.

The rearrangement uses TRBV5-1 and TRBJ2-6; TRBD1 aligns across 9 bases. V trimming: 4 bases; J trimming: 0 bases; junction bases outside the gene matches: 5. Germline V gene lookup returns CDR1 SGHRS and CDR2 YFSETQ. The CDR3 is made up of 17 amino acids. CDR3 DNA sequence: TGCGCCAGCAGCCACCGGGACAGGGTCTCTGGGGCCAACGTCCTGACTTTC. It specifies CASSHRDRVSGANVLTF.

This clonotype was found a few times. The V gene is TRBV15, the J gene TRBJ1-1, with 8 bases aligning to TRBD1. The J segment lost 11 bases and the V segment lost 8 bases, leaving 16 bases of the junction unmatched. The CDR3 runs 14 residues. Germline assignment: CDR1 LNHNV and CDR2 YYDKDF (reference sequence). The CDR3 nucleotides are TGTGCCACCCATAAAGGACAGGGAAGAAGTTATGCTTTCTTT. This codes for CATHKGQGRSYAFF.